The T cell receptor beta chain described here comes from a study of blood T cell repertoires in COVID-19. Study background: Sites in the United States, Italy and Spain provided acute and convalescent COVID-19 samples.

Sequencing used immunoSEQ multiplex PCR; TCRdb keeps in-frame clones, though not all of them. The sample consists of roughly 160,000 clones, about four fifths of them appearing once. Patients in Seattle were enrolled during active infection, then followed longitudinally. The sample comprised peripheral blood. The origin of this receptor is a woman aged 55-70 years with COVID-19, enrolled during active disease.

Here the CDR3 reads CASSHPDKDYGYTF. The DNA for the CDR3 is TGTGCCAGCAGCCACCCAGACAAGGACTATGGCTACACCTTC. J is TRBJ1-2 and V is TRBV5-4; D is undetermined. Germline assignment: CDR1 SGHNT and CDR2 YYREEE (reference sequence). Between the trimmed V and J ends, which lost 4 bases and 3 bases, there was a span of 13 bases. The CDR3 length is 14 residues.